This T cell receptor beta chain was observed in a study of shared clonotypes between healthy human individuals. V lost 3 bases, J lost 2 bases, and 20 bases stayed unmatched. The length of the CDR3 is 20 residues. Germline V lookup: CDR1 KGHSH, CDR2 LQKENI. This clone was observed at least ten times. The unsorted PBMC sample used ten immunoSEQ deep assay plates. Libraries were prepared by immunoSEQ multiplex PCR; TCRdb keeps only in-frame clonotypes and omits some of them. The data show about half a million clones, 81% seen once. The chain is built from TRBV18 and TRBJ2-7; 9 nucleotides agree with TRBD1. The sequenced sample consisted of PBMCs. This TCR derives from a woman aged 40 to 49 in good health. Some clones in this sample may be carry-over from other donors' samples. In DNA form, the CDR3 reads TGTGCCAGCTCACCCCTTCACCCAATTTCCGGGACAGGGCTCCCCTACGAGCAGTACTTC. Encoded protein: CASSPLHPISGTGLPYEQYF. The full variable domain, in which reference TRBV18 and TRBJ2-7 provide the parts outside the CDR3, is NAGVMQNPRHLVRRRGQEARLRCSPMKGHSHVYWYRQLPEEGLKFMVYLQKENIIDESGMPKERFSAEFPKEGPSILRIQQVVRGDSAAYFCASSPLHPISGTGLPYEQYFGPGTRLTVT.